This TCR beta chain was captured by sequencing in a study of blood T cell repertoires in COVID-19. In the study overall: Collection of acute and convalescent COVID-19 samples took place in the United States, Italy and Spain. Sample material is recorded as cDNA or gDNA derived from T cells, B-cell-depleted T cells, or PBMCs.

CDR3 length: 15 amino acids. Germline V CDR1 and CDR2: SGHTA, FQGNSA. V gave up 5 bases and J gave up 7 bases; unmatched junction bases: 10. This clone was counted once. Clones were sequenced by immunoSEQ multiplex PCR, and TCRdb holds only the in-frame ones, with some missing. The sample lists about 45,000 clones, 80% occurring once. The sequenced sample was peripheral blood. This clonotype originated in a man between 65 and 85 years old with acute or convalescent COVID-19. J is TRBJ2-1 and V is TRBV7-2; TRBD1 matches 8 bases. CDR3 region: CASSAGQGAWNEQFF. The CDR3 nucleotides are TGTGCCAGCAGCGCAGGACAGGGTGCGTGGAATGAGCAGTTCTTC.